This T cell receptor beta chain appears in the sequencing data of a study of OX40 agonist ivuxolimab in advanced cancers. Study-wide context: Ivuxolimab is an agonistic anti-OX40 (CD134) antibody, and patients were treated with it. The group had a mean age of around 60 years, ranged from about 20 to 85, and was around 82% male.

No patient had autoimmune disease or received systemic immunosuppression. Germline CDR1 and CDR2: SQVTM and ANQGSEA. With 4 bases removed from V and 8 bases from J, the gap between germline ends came to 17 bases. The CDR3 covers 13 residues. This clone was seen more than once but under ten times. TCRdb keeps only in-frame clones here, not all; method: immunoSEQ multiplex PCR. The table has about 82,000 clones, around 83% seen once. This sample comprised CD4+ or CD8+ T cells sorted from blood, obtained in a trial of the OX40 agonist ivuxolimab. This chain links TRBV29-1 with TRBJ1-2, with D perhaps TRBD1 (6 bases). The sequence derives from an adult with an advanced solid tumor such as melanoma, head and neck, liver or kidney cancer. The CDR3 region has the DNA TGCAGCGTTGTCGGACAGAGGGGATGGGGCTACACCTTC. It specifies CSVVGQRGWGYTF.